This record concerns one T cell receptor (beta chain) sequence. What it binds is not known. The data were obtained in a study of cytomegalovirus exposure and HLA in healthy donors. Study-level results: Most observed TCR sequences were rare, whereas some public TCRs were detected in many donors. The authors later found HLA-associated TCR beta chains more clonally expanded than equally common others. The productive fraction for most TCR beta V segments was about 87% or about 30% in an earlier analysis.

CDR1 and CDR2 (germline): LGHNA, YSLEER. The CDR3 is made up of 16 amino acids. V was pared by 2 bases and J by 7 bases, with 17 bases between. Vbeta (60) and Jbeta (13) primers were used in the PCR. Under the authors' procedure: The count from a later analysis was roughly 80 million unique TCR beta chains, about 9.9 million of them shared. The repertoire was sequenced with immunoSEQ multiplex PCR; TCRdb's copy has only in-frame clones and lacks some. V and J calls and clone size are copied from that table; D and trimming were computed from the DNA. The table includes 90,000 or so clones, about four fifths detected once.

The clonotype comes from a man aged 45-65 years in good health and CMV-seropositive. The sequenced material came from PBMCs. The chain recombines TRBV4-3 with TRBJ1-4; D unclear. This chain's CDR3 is CASSQNILDRSEKLFF. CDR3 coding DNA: TGCGCCAGCAGCCAAAACATACTCGATAGGAGTGAAAAACTGTTTTTT.